This TCR beta chain was recorded in a study of shared clonotypes between healthy human individuals. Each subset's genomic DNA was split evenly across several immunoSEQ plates. Per the study methods: ImmunoSEQ output held junction-only sequences without quality scores, so filtering differed. Produced via immunoSEQ multiplex PCR; TCRdb's table is partial and in-frame only. V and J calls and clone size are those listed in that table; D and trimming were worked out from the DNA. This table has millions of clones, more than 90% appearing once. Worth noting for this clone: What it recognizes is unknown.

The trim removed 0 bases at V and 1 base at J, leaving 7 bases unmatched. CDR3 length: 17 amino acids. Germline-derived CDR1 and CDR2 are SGHNT and YYREEE (reference sequence). General study findings and limits: The generation probabilities recorded for non-shared clonotypes fell below those of clonotypes shared by all four donors. Some naive CD4 clonotypes, 4% to 6%, turned up in common across four donors.

The clonotype was recovered from a young man in good health. What was sequenced was naive CD4+ T cells sorted from blood. The subset is: CD45RA+ positively selected. J is TRBJ2-5 and V is TRBV5-4; TRBD1 aligns across 9 bases. CDR3 bases: TGTGCCAGCAGCTTGGGGGAGAACAGGGGGCCCCAAGAGACCCAGTACTTC. This sequence encodes CASSLGENRGPQETQYF.